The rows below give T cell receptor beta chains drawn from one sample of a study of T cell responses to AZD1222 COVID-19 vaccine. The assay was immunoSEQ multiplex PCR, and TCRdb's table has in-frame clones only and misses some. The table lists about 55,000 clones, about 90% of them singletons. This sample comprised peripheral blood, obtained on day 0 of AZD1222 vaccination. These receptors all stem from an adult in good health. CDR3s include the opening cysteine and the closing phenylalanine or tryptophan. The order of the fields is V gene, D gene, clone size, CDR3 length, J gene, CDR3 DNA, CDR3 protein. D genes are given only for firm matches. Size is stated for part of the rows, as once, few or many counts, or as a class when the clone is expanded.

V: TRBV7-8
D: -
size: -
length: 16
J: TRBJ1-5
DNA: TGTGCCAGCAGCGGGGAAGGTAGGGTTAGCAATCAGCCCCAGCATTTT
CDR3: CASSGEGRVSNQPQHF

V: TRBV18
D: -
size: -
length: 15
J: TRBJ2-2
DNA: TGTGCCAGCTCCCCGAAAGGACTACAGGCCGGGGAGCTGTTTTTT
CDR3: CASSPKGLQAGELFF

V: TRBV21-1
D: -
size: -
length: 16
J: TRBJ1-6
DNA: TGTGCCAGCAGCAATAAGAGGGCCATATGTAATTCACCCCTCCACTTT
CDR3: CASSNKRAICNSPLHF

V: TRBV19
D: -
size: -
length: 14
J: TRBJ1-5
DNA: TGTGCCAGTAAACCAGTGAACGCCAATCAGCCCCAGCATTTT
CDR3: CASKPVNANQPQHF

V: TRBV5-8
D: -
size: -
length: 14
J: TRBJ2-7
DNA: TGTGCCAGCAGCTTTAAGGCTAGCTCCTACGAGCAGTACTTC
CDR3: CASSFKASSYEQYF

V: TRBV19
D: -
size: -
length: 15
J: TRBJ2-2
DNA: TGTGCCAGTAGGGGCAGTCCGGCGGGCACCGGGGAGCTGTTTTTT
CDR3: CASRGSPAGTGELFF

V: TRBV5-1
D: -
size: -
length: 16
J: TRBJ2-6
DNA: TGCGCCAGCAGCTTCCGGGGGTCCTCTGGGGCCAACGTCCTGACTTTC
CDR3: CASSFRGSSGANVLTF

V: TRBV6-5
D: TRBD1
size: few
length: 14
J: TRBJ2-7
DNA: TGTGCCAGCAGTTACAGGGACAGGCTTTACGAGCAGTACTTC
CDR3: CASSYRDRLYEQYF

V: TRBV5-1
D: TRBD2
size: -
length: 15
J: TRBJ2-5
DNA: TGCGCCAGCAGCTTGGGGGTTAGCGGGGCTGAGACCCAGTACTTC
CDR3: CASSLGVSGAETQYF

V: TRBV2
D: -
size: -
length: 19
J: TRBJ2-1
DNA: TGTGCCAGCAGTGAACGCTATTCTGGCTCATTCAGCTCCTACAATGAGCAGTTCTTC
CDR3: CASSERYSGSFSSYNEQFF

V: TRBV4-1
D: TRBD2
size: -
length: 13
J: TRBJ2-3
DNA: TGCGCCAGCAGCTCGGGGGGGACAGATACGCAGTATTTT
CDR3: CASSSGGTDTQYF

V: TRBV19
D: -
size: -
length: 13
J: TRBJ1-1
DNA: TGTGCCAGTAGTAGCCTTATGAACACTGAAGCTTTCTTT
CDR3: CASSSLMNTEAFF

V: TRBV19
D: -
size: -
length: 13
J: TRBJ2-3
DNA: TGTGCCAGTACCACAACCGACACAGATACGCAGTATTTT
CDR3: CASTTTDTDTQYF

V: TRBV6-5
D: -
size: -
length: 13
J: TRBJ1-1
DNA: TGTGCCAGCAGGGGGGGGTCGATCACTGAAGCTTTCTTT
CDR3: CASRGGSITEAFF

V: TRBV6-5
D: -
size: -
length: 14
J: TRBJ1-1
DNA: TGTGCCAGCCTAACCCGCAGGGAGGGCACTGAAGCTTTCTTT
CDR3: CASLTRREGTEAFF

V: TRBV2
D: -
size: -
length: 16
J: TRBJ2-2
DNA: TGTGCCAGCAGACTGGACAGACCTAGAGTCGCCGGGGAGCTGTTTTTT
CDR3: CASRLDRPRVAGELFF

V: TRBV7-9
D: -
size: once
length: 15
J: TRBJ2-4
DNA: TGTGCCAGCACCCTACGGGAACTAGCCAAAAACATTCAGTACTTC
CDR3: CASTLRELAKNIQYF

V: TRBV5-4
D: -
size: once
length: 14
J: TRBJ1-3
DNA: TGTGCCAGCAGCTCCCAGACACCTGGAAACACCATATATTTT
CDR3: CASSSQTPGNTIYF

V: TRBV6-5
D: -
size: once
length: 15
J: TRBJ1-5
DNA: TGTGCCAGCAAAACGGGGGGGTGGAGCAATCAGCCCCAGCATTTT
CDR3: CASKTGGWSNQPQHF

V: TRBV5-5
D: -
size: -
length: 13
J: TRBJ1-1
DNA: TGTGCCAGCAGCCTCGTCATGAACACTGAAGCTTTCTTT
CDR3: CASSLVMNTEAFF

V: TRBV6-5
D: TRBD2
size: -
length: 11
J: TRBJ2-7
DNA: TGTGCCAGCGGGAGGGGTGGCGAGCAGTACTTC
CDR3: CASGRGGEQYF

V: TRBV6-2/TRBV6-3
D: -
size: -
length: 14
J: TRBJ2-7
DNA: TGTGCCAGCAGTCTCCCCCAGGGCAGAAACGAGCAGTACTTC
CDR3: CASSLPQGRNEQYF

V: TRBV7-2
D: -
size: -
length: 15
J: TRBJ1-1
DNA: TGTGCCAGCAGCCCACTGGCCGGCATTAACACTGAAGCTTTCTTT
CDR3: CASSPLAGINTEAFF

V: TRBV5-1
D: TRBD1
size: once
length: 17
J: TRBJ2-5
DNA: TGCGCCAGCAGCCCCCTCGACAGGGGCCCGTACCAAGAGACCCAGTACTTC
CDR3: CASSPLDRGPYQETQYF

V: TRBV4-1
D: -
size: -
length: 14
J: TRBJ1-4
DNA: TGCGCCAGCAGCCAAGATATCAGGGGACAAGTTCTGTTTTTT
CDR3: CASSQDIRGQVLFF

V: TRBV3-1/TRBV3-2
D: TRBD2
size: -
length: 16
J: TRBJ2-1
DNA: TGTGCCAGCAGCCAAAATGGACTAGCGGGGGGAAACCAGCAGTTCTTC
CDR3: CASSQNGLAGGNQQFF

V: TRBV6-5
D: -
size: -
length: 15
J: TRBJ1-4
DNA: TGTGCCAGCAGTTTCTCGGGACCGACCAATGAAAAACTGTTTTTT
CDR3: CASSFSGPTNEKLFF

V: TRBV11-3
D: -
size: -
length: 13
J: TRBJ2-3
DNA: TGTGCCAGCAGCATACGCCAGGGGAGTCCGCAGTATTTT
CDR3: CASSIRQGSPQYF

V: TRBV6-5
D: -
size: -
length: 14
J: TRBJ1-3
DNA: TGTGCCAGCAGTAACCGGGACGTTCTAGACACCATATATTTT
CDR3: CASSNRDVLDTIYF

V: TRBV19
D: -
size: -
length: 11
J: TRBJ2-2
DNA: TGTGCCAGTAGTATAGCCGGGGAGCTGTTTTTT
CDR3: CASSIAGELFF

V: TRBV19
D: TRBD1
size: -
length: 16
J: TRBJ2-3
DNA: TGTGCCAGTAGTCGAGAGGACAGGGGATCGACAGATACGCAGTATTTT
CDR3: CASSREDRGSTDTQYF

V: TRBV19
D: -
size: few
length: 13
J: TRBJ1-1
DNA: TGTGCCAGTAGTGTTCGGAGGAACACTGAAGCTTTCTTT
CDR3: CASSVRRNTEAFF

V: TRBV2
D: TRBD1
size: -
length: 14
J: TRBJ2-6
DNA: TGTGCCAGGGACAGGCTCTCTGGGGCCAACGTCCTGACTTTC
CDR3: CARDRLSGANVLTF

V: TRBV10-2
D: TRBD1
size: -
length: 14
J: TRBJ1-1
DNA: TGCGCCAGCAGGGACAGGGTTGGGAACACTGAAGCTTTCTTT
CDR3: CASRDRVGNTEAFF

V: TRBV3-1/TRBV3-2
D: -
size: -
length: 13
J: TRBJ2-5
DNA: TGTGCCAGCAGCCAATTAAGTTCTGAGACCCAGTACTTC
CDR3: CASSQLSSETQYF

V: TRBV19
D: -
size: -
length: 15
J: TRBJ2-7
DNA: TGTGCCAGTAGTATTTACGCCAGGGAGGCCTACGAGCAGTACTTC
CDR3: CASSIYAREAYEQYF

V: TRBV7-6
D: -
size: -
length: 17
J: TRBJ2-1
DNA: TGTGCCAGCAGCTTAGGGTACCGGGGGAGCTCCTACAATGAGCAGTTCTTC
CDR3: CASSLGYRGSSYNEQFF

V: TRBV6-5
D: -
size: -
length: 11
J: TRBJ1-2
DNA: TGTGCCAGCAGAACTAACTATGGCTACACCTTC
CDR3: CASRTNYGYTF

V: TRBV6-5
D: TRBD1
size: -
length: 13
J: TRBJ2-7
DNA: TGTGCCAGCAGTTGGGACAGTTTACGAGAGCAGTACTTC
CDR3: CASSWDSLREQYF

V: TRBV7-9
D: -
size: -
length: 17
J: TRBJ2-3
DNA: TGTGCCAGCAGCTTAGGTCTAAGGCAGGGCCCCACAGATACGCAGTATTTT
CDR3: CASSLGLRQGPTDTQYF

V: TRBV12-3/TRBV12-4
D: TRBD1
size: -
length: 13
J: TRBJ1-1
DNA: TGTGCCAGCAGTTCGTCGACAGGGCTTGAAGCTTTCTTT
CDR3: CASSSSTGLEAFF

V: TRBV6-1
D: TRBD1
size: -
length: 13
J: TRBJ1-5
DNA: TGTGCCAGCAGTGAAGCCGGGACAGAGCCCCAGCATTTT
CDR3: CASSEAGTEPQHF

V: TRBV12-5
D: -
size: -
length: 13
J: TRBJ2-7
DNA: TGTGCTAGTGGCTCCTCCGACTCCTACGAGCAGTACTTC
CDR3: CASGSSDSYEQYF

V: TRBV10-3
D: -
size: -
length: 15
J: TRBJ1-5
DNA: TGTGCCACTCAGAGGAGGGGGATTAGCAATCAGCCCCAGCATTTT
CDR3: CATQRRGISNQPQHF

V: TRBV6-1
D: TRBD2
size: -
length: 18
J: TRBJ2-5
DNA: TGTGCCAGCAGTGAAGGACTAGCGGGGGGCCAGTACCAAGAGACCCAGTACTTC
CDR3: CASSEGLAGGQYQETQYF

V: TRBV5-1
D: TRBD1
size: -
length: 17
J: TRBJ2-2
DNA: TGCGCCAGCAGCTTGCAGGCACAGGGGGCAGTCACCGGGGAGCTGTTTTTT
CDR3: CASSLQAQGAVTGELFF

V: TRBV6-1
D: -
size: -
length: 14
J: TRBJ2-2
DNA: TGTGCCAGCAGTGAAGCATGGAGAACCGGGGAGCTGTTTTTT
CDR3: CASSEAWRTGELFF

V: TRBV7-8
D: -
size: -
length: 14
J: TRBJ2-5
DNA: TGTGCCAGCAGCAGAACCGGGCGCCAAGAGACCCAGTACTTC
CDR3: CASSRTGRQETQYF

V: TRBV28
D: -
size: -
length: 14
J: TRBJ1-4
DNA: TGTGCCAGCAGTCGTCCTCAGACAGGAGAAAAACTGTTTTTT
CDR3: CASSRPQTGEKLFF

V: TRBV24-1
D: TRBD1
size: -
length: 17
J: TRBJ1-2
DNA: TGTGCCACCAGTGACCCTGGACAGGGATCTTCTAACTATGGCTACACCTTC
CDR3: CATSDPGQGSSNYGYTF

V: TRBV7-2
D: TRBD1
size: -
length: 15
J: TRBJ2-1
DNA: TGTGCCAGCAGCGCCGACAGGGGGACGTACAATGAGCAGTTCTTC
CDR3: CASSADRGTYNEQFF

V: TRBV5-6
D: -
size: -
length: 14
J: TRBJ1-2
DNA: TGTGCCAGCAGCGGGGGACGGCAGAACTATGGCTACACCTTC
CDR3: CASSGGRQNYGYTF

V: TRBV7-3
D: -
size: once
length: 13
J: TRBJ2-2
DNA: TGTGCCAGCAGGGGCAGGAACACCGGGGAGCTGTTTTTT
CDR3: CASRGRNTGELFF

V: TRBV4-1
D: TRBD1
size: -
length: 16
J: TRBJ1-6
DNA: TGCGCCAGCAGCCGAATACAGGGGAAGTATAATTCACCCCTCCACTTT
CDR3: CASSRIQGKYNSPLHF

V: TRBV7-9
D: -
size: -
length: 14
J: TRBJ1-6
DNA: TGTGCCAGCAGCCCAACCGGGAACGATTCACCCCTCCACTTT
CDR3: CASSPTGNDSPLHF